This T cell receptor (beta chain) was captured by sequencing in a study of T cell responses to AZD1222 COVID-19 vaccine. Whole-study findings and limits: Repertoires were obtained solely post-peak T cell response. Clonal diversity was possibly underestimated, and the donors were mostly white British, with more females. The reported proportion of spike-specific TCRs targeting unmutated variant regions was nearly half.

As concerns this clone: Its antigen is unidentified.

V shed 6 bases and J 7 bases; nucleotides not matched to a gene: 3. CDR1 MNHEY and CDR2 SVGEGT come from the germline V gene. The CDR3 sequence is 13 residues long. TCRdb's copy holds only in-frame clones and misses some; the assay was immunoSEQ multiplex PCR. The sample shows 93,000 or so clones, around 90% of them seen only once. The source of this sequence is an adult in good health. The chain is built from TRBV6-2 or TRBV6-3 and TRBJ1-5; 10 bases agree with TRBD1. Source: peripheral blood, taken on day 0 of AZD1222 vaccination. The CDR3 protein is CASSMTGGQPQHF. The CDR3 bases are TGTGCCAGCAGCATGACAGGGGGCCAGCCCCAGCATTTT.